These T cell receptor beta chains were read from a single sample in a study of CD8 T cells in ankylosing spondylitis. TCRdb reprocessed the 5' RACE reads via MiXCR and lists one record per CDR3 protein. The sample has about 450,000 distinct CDR3 sequences; about 25% are singletons. Sample: blood, either unsorted or a sorted T cell fraction (not recorded which). Source of these receptors: a male donor with ankylosing spondylitis. Both conserved end residues are part of each CDR3. D genes are given only for firm matches. Size is stated for part of the rows, as once, few or many counts, or as a class when the clone is expanded.

j_call clone_size d_call v_call cdr3_nt cdr3_aa
TRBJ2-2 few . TRBV3-1 TGTGCCAGCAGCCAAGACTTAACCGGGGAGCTGTTTTTT CASSQDLTGELFF
TRBJ2-3 few . TRBV29-1 TGCAGCGTTGATTGGGCAGATACGCAGTATTTT CSVDWADTQYF
TRBJ1-5 few TRBD1 TRBV19 TGTGCCAGTAGTATTCCGGGACAGGGGAACCGCAATCAGCCCCAGCATTTT CASSIPGQGNRNQPQHF
TRBJ2-1 . . TRBV5-8 TGTGCCAGCAGCTTATATCAGAACAATGAGCAGTTCTTC CASSLYQNNEQFF
TRBJ2-1 . . TRBV2 TGTGCCAGCAAGGAGTTCTATGAGCAGTTCTTC CASKEFYEQFF
TRBJ2-1 few TRBD2 TRBV5-1 TGCGCCAGCAGCCTGACTAGCAGTGCTGAGCAGTTCTTC CASSLTSSAEQFF
TRBJ1-4 . TRBD1 TRBV7-9 TGTGCCAGCAGTTTAACAGGGGGAAACTTCGAAAAACTGTTTTTT CASSLTGGNFEKLFF
TRBJ1-5 . . TRBV2 TGTGCCAGCAGTGCACAGGGTGGCAATCAGCCCCAGCATTTT CASSAQGGNQPQHF
TRBJ1-2 . . TRBV29-1 TGCAGCGTCGGCGGGGGTTCTATCGTGCAAGGCTACACCTTC CSVGGGSIVQGYTF
TRBJ2-1 . TRBD2 TRBV7-6 TGTGCCAGCAGCTTATTTGGACTAGCGGGTAACAATGAGCAGTTCTTC CASSLFGLAGNNEQFF
TRBJ2-5 many . TRBV12-3/TRBV12-4 TGTGCCAGCAGTTTATTCGCGGGAGAGACCCAGTACTTC CASSLFAGETQYF
TRBJ2-7 . . TRBV20-1 TGCAGTGCTAGAGTATCTAGTAATTCCTACGAGCAGTACTTC CSARVSSNSYEQYF
TRBJ2-1 few TRBD1 TRBV11-2 TGTGCCAGCAGCTCCGGGACAGGCCTGAACAATGAGCAGTTCTTC CASSSGTGLNNEQFF
TRBJ2-1 few TRBD2 TRBV12-3/TRBV12-4 TGTGCCAGCCGTGGCGGGAGGTTCTACAATGAGCAGTTCTTC CASRGGRFYNEQFF
TRBJ1-3 . . TRBV7-2 TGTGCCAGCAGCTTAGTAGCAGACCGATCTGGAAACACCATATATTTT CASSLVADRSGNTIYF
TRBJ2-3 many . TRBV12-3/TRBV12-4 TGTGCCAGCAGTTTGGGGAGAGAGGATACGCAGTATTTT CASSLGREDTQYF
TRBJ2-7 . TRBD2 TRBV12-3/TRBV12-4 TGTGCCAGCAGTTTTCCTAGCGGGACCGCCTACGAGCAGTACTTC CASSFPSGTAYEQYF
TRBJ2-1 . . TRBV7-2 TGTGCCAGCAGCCGGACAGCCGATTCCTACAATGAGCAGTTCTTC CASSRTADSYNEQFF
TRBJ2-4 few . TRBV11-2 TGTGCCAGCAGCTCCCCCCGACAGGCCAAAAACATTCAGTACTTC CASSSPRQAKNIQYF
TRBJ1-1 . . TRBV29-1 TGCAGCGTTGATTGGGGAGAGGGCGGCACTGAAGCTTTCTTT CSVDWGEGGTEAFF
TRBJ2-1 once TRBD2 TRBV9 TGTGCCAGCAGCCCCCGACTAGCGCACTACAATGAGCAGTTCTTC CASSPRLAHYNEQFF
TRBJ1-1 few . TRBV29-1 TGCAGCGTTCTAGAAGGTGGAGTGAACACTGAAGCTTTCTTT CSVLEGGVNTEAFF
TRBJ2-1 few . TRBV12-3/TRBV12-4 TGTGCCAGCACCGCACAGGGATTCAATGAGCAGTTCTTC CASTAQGFNEQFF
TRBJ2-4 . . TRBV12-3/TRBV12-4 TGTGCCAGCAGCAATTCGACAGGTTGGATTGTAGACATTCAGTACTTC CASSNSTGWIVDIQYF
TRBJ1-2 few . TRBV27 TGTGCCAGCAGGAGGGAGGACTATGGCTACACCTTC CASRREDYGYTF
TRBJ1-2 . . TRBV7-9 TGTGCCAGCAGCTTAGAGGGAGGTGACTATGGCTACACCTTC CASSLEGGDYGYTF
TRBJ2-2 . TRBD1 TRBV7-7 TGTGCCAGCAGCTTATCCTTTTCCGGGACAGGGGGACGCACCGGGGAGCTGTTTTTT CASSLSFSGTGGRTGELFF
TRBJ2-7 . . TRBV19 TGTGCCAGTAGTATAGGCGATATCTCCTACGAGCAGTACTTC CASSIGDISYEQYF
TRBJ2-7 many TRBD1 TRBV5-1 TGCGCCAGCAGCGTGGGACAGAGCTACGAGCAGTACTTC CASSVGQSYEQYF
TRBJ2-7 many TRBD2 TRBV7-9 TGTGCCAGCGGCACTAGCGGGGACTTCTACGAGCAGTACTTC CASGTSGDFYEQYF
TRBJ2-3 . . TRBV20-1 TGCAGTGGCAGGGGAGCAGATACGCAGTATTTT CSGRGADTQYF
TRBJ2-3 . . TRBV20-1 TGCAGTGCTAGACGCGCCAGCGTCTCTAGCACAGATACGCAGTATTTT CSARRASVSSTDTQYF
TRBJ2-3 . . TRBV3-1 TGTGCCAGCAGCCGACAGACGCGTGATACGCAGTATTTT CASSRQTRDTQYF
TRBJ2-1 few TRBD2 TRBV7-2 TGTGCCAGCAGCTTAGCTTTAAATAGCGGGAGTGGCAATGAGCAGTTCTTC CASSLALNSGSGNEQFF
TRBJ2-2 . TRBD2 TRBV6-1 TGTGCCAGCAGATCGGCGGGAGGTGACGGGGAGCTGTTTTTT CASRSAGGDGELFF
TRBJ2-6 few . TRBV5-1 TGCGCCAGCAAGAGGGCTGGGGCCAACGTCCTGACTTTC CASKRAGANVLTF
TRBJ1-2 few . TRBV10-3 TGTGCCATCAGTGAGGGGGACATCGACATCTATGGCTACACCTTC CAISEGDIDIYGYTF
TRBJ2-2 many TRBD1 TRBV20-1 TGCAGTGCTATACAGGGGCCTTTGAACACCGGGGAGCTGTTTTTT CSAIQGPLNTGELFF
TRBJ2-3 . . TRBV2 TGTGCCAGCAGTGAAGGTTCGCCGGCAGATACGCAGTATTTT CASSEGSPADTQYF
TRBJ1-6 . TRBD1 TRBV11-2 TGTGCCAGCAGGCCATTAACAGGGGGTATAAGTTCACCCCTCCACTTT CASRPLTGGISSPLHF
TRBJ2-1 few . TRBV20-1 TGCAGTGCTAGAGATGAGGGTGAGCAGTTCTTC CSARDEGEQFF
TRBJ2-1 many . TRBV30 TGTGCCTGGAGCCCGCGGAATGAGCAGTTCTTC CAWSPRNEQFF
TRBJ2-1 . . TRBV20-1 TGCAGTGCTAGAGCCCCACTAGCACCCAATGAGCAGTTCTTC CSARAPLAPNEQFF
TRBJ1-4 . . TRBV2 TGTGCCAGCAGTGAAATGAGAGGGGAAAAACTGTTTTTT CASSEMRGEKLFF
TRBJ2-1 . . TRBV24-1 TGTGCCACCAGTGATCCGGACCGCAACAATGAGCAGTTCTTC CATSDPDRNNEQFF
TRBJ1-5 . . TRBV4-2 TGTGCCAGCAGCCAAGATATTACGCAGTCTAGCAATCAGCCCCAGCATTTT CASSQDITQSSNQPQHF
TRBJ2-1 . . TRBV5-6 TGTGCCAGCAGTGAAGGACAGTCCAGGGGCTACAATGAGCAGTTCTTC CASSEGQSRGYNEQFF
TRBJ2-1 . . TRBV5-1 TGCGCCAGCAGCTTGGGGCCAGGGATAGTCCGGGAGCAGTTCTTC CASSLGPGIVREQFF
TRBJ2-2 . TRBD2 TRBV19 TGTGCCAGTACCATTAGCCCCGCGGGGGTAATCGGGGAGCTGTTTTTT CASTISPAGVIGELFF
TRBJ2-2 many TRBD1 TRBV5-1 TGCGCCAGCAGCTCGGGACAGGGGAGTTTCGGGGAGCTGTTTTTT CASSSGQGSFGELFF
TRBJ2-1 . . TRBV6-2/TRBV6-3 TGTGCCAGCAGCCTCCGGACCTTCCTCGTAAAAGGGTCCTACAATGAGCAGTTCTTC CASSLRTFLVKGSYNEQFF
TRBJ1-2 . . TRBV6-1 TGTGCCAGCAGTGAAGCGAAGGGGTGGGCTAACTATGGCTACACCTTC CASSEAKGWANYGYTF
TRBJ2-1 few . TRBV5-1 TGCGCCAGCAGAGGGTCCGACTCTCATCTTAGGAATGAGCAGTTCTTC CASRGSDSHLRNEQFF
TRBJ2-1 few TRBD2 TRBV5-1 TGCGCCAGCAGCTTGACTTCTAGCGGGAGGGAGCAGTTCTTC CASSLTSSGREQFF
TRBJ2-3 . . TRBV4-1 TGCGCCAGCAGCCAAGATCGGCTAGACCTTTTGAAAGATACGCAGTATTTT CASSQDRLDLLKDTQYF
TRBJ2-1 . TRBD2 TRBV5-1 TGCGCCAGCAGCCCAATTCCTAGCGGGAGGGCCGATGAGCAGTTCTTC CASSPIPSGRADEQFF